This TCR beta chain appears in the sequencing data of a study of tumor-infiltrating lymphocytes in primary liver carcinoma. The wider study: These patients were men and women whose ages were 30 to 69 years.

Study-wide results and caveats: Tumor-adjacent and tumor-blood pairs shared a smaller degree of overlap than tumor region pairs.

This CDR3 has 19 residues. Germline V lookup: CDR1 MGHRA, CDR2 YSYEKL. Note on this clonotype: Its cognate antigen is unknown. The germline gene is not matched at one end of the junction; a read error may be the cause.

Researchers generated TCR beta cDNA from about 530 ng of total RNA, relying on a constant-region primer. Employing slightly modified ARM-PCR, three nested multiplex PCR rounds were run, and these gave rise to the TCR beta libraries. TRBV1-TRBV30 forward primers paired with a C-beta reverse primer drove the first two PCR rounds, around 10 cycles each. TCRdb re-called the multiplex PCR reads with MiXCR, one entry per CDR3 protein. The data contain some 50,000 distinct CDR3 sequences, about two thirds of them seen just once; the ten biggest clones take up roughly 29%. Each 20-30 mg portion of unsorted bulk tissue served as the source for co-extraction of RNA and DNA.

This rearrangement joins TRBV4-1 to TRBJ2-1; D is perhaps TRBD1 or TRBD2 (6 bases each). The sequence came from a man aged 35 to 55 with primary liver carcinoma and hepatitis B virus infection. Input material: liver tumor tissue from sampling region 5. Subset defined: tumor region T5, tumor centre. The CDR3 loop is CASGQDRGTGGLLYNEQFF. The CDR3 DNA sequence: TGCGCCAGCGGCCAAGATAGGGGGACTGGCGGTCTTCTATACAATGAGCAGTTCTTC.